The 18 T cell receptor beta chains in this list originate from one sample, sequenced in a study of shared clonotypes between healthy human individuals. As defined, naive CD8 cells were CD45RO-negative and positively selected for CCR7, with terminally differentiated effector memory CD45RA+ cells excluded. Libraries were prepared by immunoSEQ multiplex PCR; TCRdb keeps only in-frame clonotypes and omits some of them. This repertoire shows approximately 650,000 clones, around 95% found once; its top ten account for about 0.11%. The sample was naive CD8+ T cells sorted from blood. These receptor sequences come from a woman in her twenties or thirties in good health.

The chain carries TRBV28 and TRBJ1-5; TRBD1 is a possible D gene (6 bases). With 5 bases removed from V and 4 bases from J, the gap between germline ends came to 15 bases. CDR3 length: 15 residues. Germline loops: CDR1 MDHEN, CDR2 SYDVKM. In DNA form, the CDR3 reads TGTGCCAGCAGTGAGTCGGACAGAATGAATCAGCCCCAGCATTTT. It encodes CASSESDRMNQPQHF.

J is TRBJ2-7 and V is TRBV5-6; TRBD2 agrees at 14 bases. The CDR3 consists of 14 residues. With V trimmed by 5 bases and J by 6 bases, 4 bases remained unmatched. The germline V gene has CDR1 SGHDT and CDR2 YYEEEE. CDR3 DNA: TGTGCCAGCAGTTCCGGACTAGCGGGAGGCGAGCAGTACTTC. This sequence encodes CASSSGLAGGEQYF. Drawing the rest from reference TRBV5-6 and TRBJ2-7, the complete variable domain is DAGVTQSPTHLIKTRGQQVTLRCSPKSGHDTVSWYQQALGQGPQFIFQYYEEEERQRGNFPDRFSGHQFPNYSSELNVNALLLGDSALYLCASSSGLAGGEQYFGPGTRLTVT.

This clone was seen a single time. The rearrangement joins TRBV5-6 to TRBJ2-7; D remains ambiguous. The CDR3 consists of 14 residues. The V end was cut by 8 bases, the J end by 0 bases, with 15 bases between. Per germline, CDR1 SGHDT and CDR2 YYEEEE. Written as DNA, the CDR3 is TGTGCCAGTCAGGACCCCACAAGCTCCTACGAGCAGTACTTC. This translates into CASQDPTSSYEQYF.

V and J are TRBV21-1 and TRBJ2-2; the table's D gene call, TRBD2, was not cross checked with the DNA. TRBV21-1 is an annotated pseudogene. The length of the CDR3 is 16 residues. The CDR3 spells CASSKVGREDTGELFF. The CDR3 DNA follows: TGTGCCAGCAGCAAAGTGGGCAGGGAGGACACCGGGGAGCTGTTTTTT.

The chain links TRBV7-7 to TRBJ2-1, with 8 bases aligning to TRBD2. The CDR3 consists of 15 residues. The V and J ends lost 1 base and 8 bases, in that order; junction bases with no gene match: 7. CDR1 is SSHAT, CDR2 FNYEAQ, per germline (reference sequence). As DNA, the CDR3 is TGTGCCAGCAGCTTAGTGACGGGAGGGACGCATGAGCAGTTCTTC. Amino acid sequence: CASSLVTGGTHEQFF. Full variable domain (outside the CDR3, taken from reference TRBV7-7 and TRBJ2-1): GAGVSQSPRYKVTKRGQDVTLRCDPISSHATLYWYQQALGQGPEFLTYFNYEAQPDKSGLPSDRFSAERPEGSISTLTIQRTEQRDSAMYRCASSLVTGGTHEQFFGPGTRLTVL.

J is TRBJ2-1 and V is TRBV6-1; D call uncertain. Germline assignment: CDR1 MNHNS and CDR2 SASEGT. CDR3 size: 16 residues. Trimming stripped 2 bases from V and 1 base from J, with 12 bases between. The CDR3, as DNA: TGTGCCAGCAGTGAATCGGCCGCGTGGTCCTACAATGAGCAGTTCTTC. This sequence encodes CASSESAAWSYNEQFF.

J is TRBJ2-2 and V is TRBV7-9; TRBD1 might be the D (6 bases). CDR3 length: 14 residues. The V end was cut by 4 bases, the J end by 6 bases, with 12 bases between. Germline V lookup: CDR1 SEHNR, CDR2 FQNEAQ (reference sequence). The CDR3 reads CASSSTGFAGELFF. For the CDR3, the DNA is TGTGCCAGCAGCTCGACAGGTTTCGCCGGGGAGCTGTTTTTT. Complete variable domain (other parts from reference TRBV7-9 and TRBJ2-2): DTGVSQNPRHKITKRGQNVTFRCDPISEHNRLYWYRQTLGQGPEFLTYFQNEAQLEKSRLLSDRFSAERPKGSFSTLEIQRTEQGDSAMYLCASSSTGFAGELFFGEGSRLTVL.

V and J are TRBV4-1 and TRBJ2-1; D gene ambiguous. Germline CDR1 is MGHRA and CDR2 is YSYEKL. Trimming pared 1 base from V and 9 bases from J, leaving 16 bases between. This CDR3 is 15 amino acids long. The CDR3 DNA is TGCGCCAGCAGCCAAGTGCTCTGGTTCGGCGGTGAGCAGTTCTTC. It encodes CASSQVLWFGGEQFF.

The chain links TRBV6-1 to TRBJ1-2, with 7 bases lining up with TRBD1. Per the germline V gene, CDR1 is MNHNS and CDR2 is SASEGT. This CDR3 is 14 amino acids long. Trimming took 4 bases from V and 8 from J; bases not matched to a gene: 10. CDR3: CASSGQGGVEGYTF. In nucleotides, the CDR3 is TGTGCCAGCAGTGGACAGGGTGGGGTGGAAGGCTACACCTTC.

The chain combines TRBV2 with TRBJ2-7; D may be TRBD1 (6 bases). The CDR3 has 14 residues. V gave up 7 bases and J gave up 5 bases, with 18 bases separating them. CDR1 is SNHLY, CDR2 FYNNEI, per germline. CDR3: CASTWTETRHEQYF. The CDR3 nucleotides read TGTGCCAGCACCTGGACAGAAACGAGACACGAGCAGTACTTC.

The V gene is TRBV7-2, the J gene TRBJ2-1; perhaps TRBD2 as D (6 bases). This CDR3 has 16 residues. Germline CDR1 reads SGHTA; CDR2 reads FQGNSA. V lost 4 bases and J lost 0, with 13 bases in between. Here the CDR3 reads CASSSRGLHSYNEQFF. The CDR3 DNA reads TGTGCCAGCAGCTCCCGGGGACTCCACTCCTACAATGAGCAGTTCTTC.

The CDR3 loop is CASSLALAGSSYNEQFF. In DNA, the CDR3 is TGTGCCAGCAGCTTAGCCCTGGCAGGGAGCTCCTACAATGAGCAGTTCTTC. This chain uses TRBV7-8 with TRBJ2-1; D is perhaps TRBD1 or TRBD2 (5 bases each). Looked up from germline, CDR1 is SGHVS and CDR2 is FQNEAQ. CDR3 length: 17 amino acids. Between the trimmed V and J ends, which lost 0 bases and 0 bases, there was a span of 12 bases.

J is TRBJ2-7 and V is TRBV2, with D maybe TRBD1 (5 bases). The germline V gene encodes CDR1 SNHLY and CDR2 FYNNEI. CDR3 length: 18 amino acids. V was trimmed by 0 bases and J by 2 bases, leaving 20 bases between them. In nucleotides, the CDR3 is TGTGCCAGCAGTGAAGCTTCAAGGGAAATCAGGGATACCTACGAGCAGTACTTC. It translates to CASSEASREIRDTYEQYF. The full variable domain, in which reference TRBV2 and TRBJ2-7 provide the parts outside the CDR3, is EPEVTQTPSHQVTQMGQEVILRCVPISNHLYFYWYRQILGQKVEFLVSFYNNEISEKSEIFDDQFSVERPDGSNFTLKIRSTKLEDSAMYFCASSEASREIRDTYEQYFGPGTRLTVT.

The chain uses TRBV5-1 and TRBJ2-1; 10 nucleotides align to TRBD2. Germline V lookup: CDR1 SGHRS, CDR2 YFSETQ. V lost 2 bases, J lost 5 bases, and 4 bases stayed unmatched. The length of the CDR3 is 15 residues. The CDR3 coding sequence is TGCGCCAGCAGCTTTGCCGGACTAGCGGACAATGAGCAGTTCTTC. This gives the protein CASSFAGLADNEQFF. The whole variable domain, filled in from reference TRBV5-1 and TRBJ2-1, reads KAGVTQTPRYLIKTRGQQVTLSCSPISGHRSVSWYQQTPGQGLQFLFEYFSETQRNKGNFPGRFSGRQFSNSRSEMNVSTLELGDSALYLCASSFAGLADNEQFFGPGTRLTVL.

The chain combines TRBV4-1 with TRBJ2-7; a possible D gene is TRBD2 (6 bases). This CDR3 spans 12 amino acids. Trimming took off 0 bases at V and 6 bases at J, with 6 bases between the two ends. Germline V gene lookup returns CDR1 MGHRA and CDR2 YSYEKL. In nucleotides, the CDR3 is TGCGCCAGCAGCCAAGACGGGGGCGAGCAGTACTTC. Amino acid sequence: CASSQDGGEQYF.

The chain uses TRBV4-1 and TRBJ1-1, with D perhaps TRBD1 (5 bases). CDR3 length: 13 amino acids. Trimming removed 6 bases from V and 10 bases from J, with 18 bases in between. CDR1 and CDR2 (germline): MGHRA, YSYEKL. The CDR3 region has the DNA TGCGCCAGCAGTCTCAGTGTAACGGGGGGAGCTTTCTTT. Translated, it gives CASSLSVTGGAFF.

The chain combines TRBV4-2 with TRBJ1-1; D perhaps matches TRBD1 (6 bases). Germline V gene sequence: CDR1 LGHNA, CDR2 YNFKEQ. This CDR3 has 15 residues. Trimming cost V 4 bases and J 0 bases, with 12 bases left between them. In DNA, the CDR3 is TGTGCCAGCAGCCGCCAGGGGACCATGAACACTGAAGCTTTCTTT. Its protein is CASSRQGTMNTEAFF.

This clone was counted once. The CDR3 reads CASSYSGQGTEQYF. In nucleotides, the CDR3 is TGTGCCAGCAGTTACTCTGGACAGGGGACCGAGCAGTACTTC. The chain couples TRBV6-5 to TRBJ2-7; TRBD1 matches at 9 bases. Trimming took 0 bases from V and 6 from J; bases not matched to a gene: 3. Germline V gives CDR1 MNHEY, CDR2 SVGAGI. The CDR3 has 14 amino acids.